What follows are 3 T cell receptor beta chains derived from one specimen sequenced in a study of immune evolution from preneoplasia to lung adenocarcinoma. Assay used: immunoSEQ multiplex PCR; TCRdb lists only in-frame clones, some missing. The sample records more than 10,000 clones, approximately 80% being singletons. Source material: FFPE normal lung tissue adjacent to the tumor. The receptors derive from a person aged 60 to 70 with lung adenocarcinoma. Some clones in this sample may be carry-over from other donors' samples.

This chain's CDR3 is CASSQGEFGETQYF. The CDR3, as DNA: TGTGCCAGCAGCCAAGGAGAGTTCGGGGAGACCCAGTACTTC. The chain couples TRBV4-2 to TRBJ2-5; no reliable D call. Germline-derived CDR1 and CDR2 are LGHNA and YNFKEQ. The CDR3 totals 14 residues. Trimming removed 1 base at V and 5 bases at J, with 11 bases between.

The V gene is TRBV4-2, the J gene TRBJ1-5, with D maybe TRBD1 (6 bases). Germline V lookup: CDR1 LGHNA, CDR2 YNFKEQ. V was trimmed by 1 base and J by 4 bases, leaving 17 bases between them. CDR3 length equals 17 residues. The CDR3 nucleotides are TGTGCCAGCAGCCAAGTGTCCTTGGGGGGCAAGAATCAGCCCCAGCATTTT. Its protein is CASSQVSLGGKNQPQHF.

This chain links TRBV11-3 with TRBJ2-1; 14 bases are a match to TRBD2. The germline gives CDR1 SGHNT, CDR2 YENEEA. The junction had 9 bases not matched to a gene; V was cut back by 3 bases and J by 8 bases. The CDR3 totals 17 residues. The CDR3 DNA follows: TGTGCCAGCAGCTTTAAAGCCGGGACTAGCGGGGGCTATGAGCAGTTCTTC. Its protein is CASSFKAGTSGGYEQFF.